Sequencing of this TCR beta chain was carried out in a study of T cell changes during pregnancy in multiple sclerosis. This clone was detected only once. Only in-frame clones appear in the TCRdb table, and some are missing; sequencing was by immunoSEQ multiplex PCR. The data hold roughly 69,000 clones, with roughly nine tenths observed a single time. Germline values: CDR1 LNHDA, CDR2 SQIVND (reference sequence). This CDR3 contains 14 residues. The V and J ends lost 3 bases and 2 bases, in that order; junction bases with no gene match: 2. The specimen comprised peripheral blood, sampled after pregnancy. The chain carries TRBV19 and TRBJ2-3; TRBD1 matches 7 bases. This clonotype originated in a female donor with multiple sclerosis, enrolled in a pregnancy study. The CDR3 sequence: CASSIGTDTDTQYF. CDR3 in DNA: TGTGCCAGTAGTATTGGGACAGACACAGATACGCAGTATTTT.